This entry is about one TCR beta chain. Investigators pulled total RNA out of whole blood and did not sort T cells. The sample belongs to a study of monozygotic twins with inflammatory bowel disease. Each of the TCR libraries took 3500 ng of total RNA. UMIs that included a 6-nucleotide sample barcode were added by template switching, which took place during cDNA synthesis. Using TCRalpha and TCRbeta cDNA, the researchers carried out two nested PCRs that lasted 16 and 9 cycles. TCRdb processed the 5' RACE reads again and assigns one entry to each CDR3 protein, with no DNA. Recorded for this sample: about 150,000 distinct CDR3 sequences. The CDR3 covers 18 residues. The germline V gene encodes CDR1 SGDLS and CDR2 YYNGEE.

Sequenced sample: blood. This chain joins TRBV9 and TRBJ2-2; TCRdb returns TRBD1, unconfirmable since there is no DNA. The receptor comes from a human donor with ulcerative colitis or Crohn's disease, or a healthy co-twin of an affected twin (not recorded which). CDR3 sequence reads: CASTDGAPAAANTGELFF.